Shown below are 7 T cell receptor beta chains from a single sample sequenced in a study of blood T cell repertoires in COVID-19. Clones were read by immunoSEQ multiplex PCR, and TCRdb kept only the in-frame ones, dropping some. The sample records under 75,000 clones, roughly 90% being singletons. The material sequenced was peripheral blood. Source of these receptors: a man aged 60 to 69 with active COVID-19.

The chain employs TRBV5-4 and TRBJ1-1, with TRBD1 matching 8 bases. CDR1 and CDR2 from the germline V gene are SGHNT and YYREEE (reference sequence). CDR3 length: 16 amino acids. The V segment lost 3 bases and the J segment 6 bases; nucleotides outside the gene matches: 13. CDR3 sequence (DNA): TGTGCCAGCAGCTCGACCGGGACAGGTAATCCGGCTGAAGCTTTCTTT. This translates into CASSSTGTGNPAEAFF.

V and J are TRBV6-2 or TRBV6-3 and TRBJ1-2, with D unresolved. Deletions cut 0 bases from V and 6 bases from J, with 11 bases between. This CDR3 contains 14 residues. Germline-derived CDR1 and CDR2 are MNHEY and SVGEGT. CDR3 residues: CASSYSTRVDGYTF. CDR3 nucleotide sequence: TGTGCCAGCAGTTACTCGACACGTGTCGATGGCTACACCTTC.

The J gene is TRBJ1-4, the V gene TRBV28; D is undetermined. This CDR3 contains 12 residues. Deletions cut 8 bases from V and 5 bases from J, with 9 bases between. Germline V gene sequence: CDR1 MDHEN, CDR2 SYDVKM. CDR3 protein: CASSLGNEKLFF. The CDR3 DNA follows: TGTGCCAGCTCCCTAGGCAATGAAAAACTGTTTTTT. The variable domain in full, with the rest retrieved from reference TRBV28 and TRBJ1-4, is DVKVTQSSRYLVKRTGEKVFLECVQDMDHENMFWYRQDPGLGLRLIYFSYDVKMKEKGDIPEGYSVSREKKERFSLILESASTNQTSMYLCASSLGNEKLFFGSGTQLSVL.

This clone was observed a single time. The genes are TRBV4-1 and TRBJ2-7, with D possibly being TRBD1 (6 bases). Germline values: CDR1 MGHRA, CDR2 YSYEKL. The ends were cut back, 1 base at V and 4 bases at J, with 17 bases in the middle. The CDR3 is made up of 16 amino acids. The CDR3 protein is CASSQAGYGGIYEQYF. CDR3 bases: TGCGCCAGCAGCCAAGCGGGGTATGGGGGCATATACGAGCAGTACTTC.

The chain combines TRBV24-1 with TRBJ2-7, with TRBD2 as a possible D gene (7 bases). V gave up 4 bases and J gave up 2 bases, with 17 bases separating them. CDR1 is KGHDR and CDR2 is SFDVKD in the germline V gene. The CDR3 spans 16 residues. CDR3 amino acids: CATSDQSGTSAYEQYF. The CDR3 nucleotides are TGTGCCACCAGTGACCAGAGCGGGACAAGTGCCTACGAGCAGTACTTC.

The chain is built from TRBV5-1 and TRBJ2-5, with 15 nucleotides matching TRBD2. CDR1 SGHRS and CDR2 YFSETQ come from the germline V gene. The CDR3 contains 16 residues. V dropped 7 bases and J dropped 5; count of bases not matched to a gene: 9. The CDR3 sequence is CASGHGLAGGLETQYF. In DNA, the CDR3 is TGCGCCAGCGGTCATGGACTAGCGGGGGGGCTTGAGACCCAGTACTTC.

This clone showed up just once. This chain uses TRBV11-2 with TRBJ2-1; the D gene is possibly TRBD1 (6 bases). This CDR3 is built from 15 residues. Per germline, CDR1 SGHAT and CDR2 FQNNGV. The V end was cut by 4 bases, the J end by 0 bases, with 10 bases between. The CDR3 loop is CASSYKGVSYNEQFF. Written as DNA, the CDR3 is TGTGCCAGCAGCTATAAGGGGGTCTCCTACAATGAGCAGTTCTTC.